Following are 24 T cell receptor beta chains from one sample sequenced in a study of lymphopenia after photon versus proton radiotherapy. Method: immunoSEQ multiplex PCR; TCRdb's copy keeps in-frame clones and lacks some. The sample yields 68,000 or so clones, roughly 93% seen once. The sequences come from peripheral blood, collected from a patient treated with photon-based radiotherapy. The receptors originated from a woman aged 65 to 85 with pancreatic cancer.

This rearrangement joins TRBV9 to TRBJ2-2; 11 nucleotides agree with TRBD1. The CDR3 sequence is 13 residues long. J gave up 7 bases and V 7 bases, and 3 bases lay outside the gene matches. The germline V gene has CDR1 SGDLS and CDR2 YYNGEE. CDR3 sequence (DNA): TGTGCCAGCGAGGGACAGGGGGGCGGGGAGCTGTTTTTT. Its protein product is CASEGQGGGELFF. Full variable domain (outside the CDR3, taken from reference TRBV9 and TRBJ2-2): DSGVTQTPKHLITATGQRVTLRCSPRSGDLSVYWYQQSLDQGLQFLIQYYNGEERAKGNILERFSAQQFPDLHSELNLSSLELGDSALYFCASEGQGGGELFFGEGSRLTVL.

The genes are TRBV7-8 and TRBJ2-2; 7 bases are shared with TRBD2. CDR1 is SGHVS, CDR2 FQNEAQ, per germline. With V trimmed by 1 base and J by 5 bases, 4 bases remained unmatched. The CDR3 extends over 15 amino acids. Here the CDR3 reads CASSLVSRGTGELFF. The CDR3 DNA sequence: TGTGCCAGCAGCTTAGTTTCGCGGGGGACCGGGGAGCTGTTTTTT.

This clone came up once. This chain connects TRBV2 to TRBJ1-2, with D perhaps TRBD1 (5 bases). V was shortened by 0 bases and J by 7 bases, with 15 bases between the two germline ends. The germline V gene encodes CDR1 SNHLY and CDR2 FYNNEI. The length of the CDR3 is 15 residues. The CDR3 is CASSEARQQRGGYTF. The CDR3 DNA is TGTGCCAGCAGTGAAGCCCGCCAACAGAGGGGTGGCTACACCTTC. The complete variable domain, with remaining parts taken from reference TRBV2 and TRBJ1-2, reads EPEVTQTPSHQVTQMGQEVILRCVPISNHLYFYWYRQILGQKVEFLVSFYNNEISEKSEIFDDQFSVERPDGSNFTLKIRSTKLEDSAMYFCASSEARQQRGGYTFGSGTRLTVV.

The V and J genes are TRBV12-5 and TRBJ1-3; D is undetermined. Germline CDR1 is LGHNT and CDR2 is FRNRAP. The CDR3 is made up of 14 amino acids. Deletions cut 4 bases from V and 10 bases from J, with 17 bases between. CDR3 sequence (DNA): TGTGCTAGTGGTTCTACAATCACACTCTCGACCATATATTTT. Translation: CASGSTITLSTIYF.

CDR3 sequence: CASSQGRQTYEQYF. As DNA, the CDR3 is TGTGCCAGCAGCCAAGGACGCCAAACCTACGAGCAGTACTTC. J is TRBJ2-7 and V is TRBV7-2, with unresolved D. V lost 5 bases, J lost 2 bases, and 13 bases lay in between. This CDR3 region has 14 residues. The germline V gene has CDR1 SGHTA and CDR2 FQGNSA.

The chain couples TRBV6-6 to TRBJ2-1; D may match TRBD1 or TRBD2 (5 bases each). The CDR3 has 14 amino acids. V lost 7 bases to trimming and J lost 11 bases, with 21 bases between them. Germline loops: CDR1 MNHNY, CDR2 SVGAGI (reference sequence). CDR3 nucleotide sequence: TGTGCCAGCACTGAGGGCTTTGAAAGGGGCCAGCAGTTCTTC. As protein: CASTEGFERGQQFF.

The chain recombines TRBV30 with TRBJ1-2; D remains unclear. Trimming removed 0 bases at V and 4 bases at J, with 12 bases between. Germline assignment: CDR1 GTSNPN and CDR2 SVGIG (reference sequence). The CDR3 has 14 residues. CDR3 nucleotides: TGTGCCTGGAGTGTACTGGGCCTAGGCTATGGCTACACCTTC. It codes for CAWSVLGLGYGYTF.

This rearrangement joins TRBV5-8 to TRBJ2-7, with D tentatively TRBD2 (6 bases). Deletions cut 1 base from V and 4 bases from J, with 9 bases between. The CDR3 consists of 13 residues. Germline lookup yields CDR1 SGHTS and CDR2 YDEGEE. The CDR3 sequence: CASSLPGEYEQYF. For the CDR3, the DNA is TGTGCCAGCAGCTTGCCGGGGGAATACGAGCAGTACTTC.

The chain combines TRBV5-1 with TRBJ2-3; 8 bases agree with TRBD1. Trimming removed 3 bases from V and 0 bases from J; junction bases left unmatched: 6. The CDR3 covers 16 residues. Germline lookup yields CDR1 SGHRS and CDR2 YFSETQ. CDR3 DNA sequence: TGCGCCAGCAGCTCAATCGACAGGGGCAGCACAGATACGCAGTATTTT. It yields the protein CASSSIDRGSTDTQYF.

The chain links TRBV6-1 to TRBJ1-3; D not certain. Germline lookup yields CDR1 MNHNS and CDR2 SASEGT. The CDR3 runs to 15 residues. V was trimmed by 7 bases and J by 0 bases, leaving 13 bases between them. Here the CDR3 reads CASTTSTHSGNTIYF. For the CDR3, the DNA is TGTGCCAGCACGACCTCCACTCACTCTGGAAACACCATATATTTT.

This rearrangement joins TRBV2 to TRBJ2-7, with D possibly matching TRBD2 (6 bases). The V gene's germline CDR1 is SNHLY and CDR2 FYNNEI. V shed 7 bases and J shed 6 bases, with 19 bases lying between them. The CDR3 covers 14 residues. The CDR3 bases are TGTGCCAGCACCCTCGGGAGTCTTATTGTCGAGCAGTACTTC. Protein: CASTLGSLIVEQYF.

This clone was observed a single time. V is TRBV5-1 and J is TRBJ2-5, with 10 bases fitting TRBD2. There are 15 residues in the CDR3. Germline lookup yields CDR1 SGHRS and CDR2 YFSETQ. V lost 4 bases to trimming and J lost 5 bases; unmatched junction nucleotides: 8. The CDR3 loop reads CASSGLAGAWETQYF. The CDR3 coding sequence is TGCGCCAGCAGCGGGCTAGCGGGGGCTTGGGAGACCCAGTACTTC.

The genes are TRBV11-3 and TRBJ2-3; TRBD2 is a possible D gene (5 bases). Germline V gene sequence: CDR1 SGHNT, CDR2 YENEEA. V dropped 1 base and J dropped 0 bases, with 14 bases sitting between them. The CDR3 has 17 amino acids. CDR3 nucleotides: TGTGCCAGCAGCTTAGTCCCGGGGTCCCCTAGCACAGATACGCAGTATTTT. It codes for CASSLVPGSPSTDTQYF.

The rearrangement joins TRBV5-4 to TRBJ2-3, with 13 bases identical to TRBD2. Germline assignment: CDR1 SGHNT and CDR2 YYREEE (reference sequence). This CDR3 is 17 amino acids long. V was clipped by 3 bases and J by 5 bases; unmatched bases: 9. This CDR3 is CASSSPTSGRAIDTQYF. CDR3 coding DNA: TGTGCCAGCAGCTCCCCCACTAGCGGGAGGGCCATAGATACGCAGTATTTT.

The V gene is TRBV6-5, the J gene TRBJ2-5; weak D call: TRBD1 (7 bases). CDR1 is MNHEY and CDR2 is SVGAGI in the germline V gene. This CDR3 is 14 amino acids long. V gave up 5 bases and J gave up 4 bases, with 14 bases separating them. DNA of the CDR3: TGTGCCAGCAGTCCCCGACAGGGAGGAGAGACCCAGTACTTC. Translated, it gives CASSPRQGGETQYF.

The genes are TRBV5-1 and TRBJ1-4; the D gene is possibly TRBD1 (5 bases). This CDR3 has 14 amino acids. In germline, CDR1 is SGHRS, CDR2 YFSETQ. V shed 4 bases and J shed 7 bases, with 14 bases lying between them. DNA for the CDR3: TGCGCCAGCAGCACAGACCGGGACTCTGAAAAACTGTTTTTT. It encodes CASSTDRDSEKLFF.

This chain uses TRBV7-9 with TRBJ1-4, with D unclear. Looked up from germline, CDR1 is SEHNR and CDR2 is FQNEAQ (reference sequence). The V end was cut by 5 bases, the J end by 8 bases, with 15 bases between. This CDR3 has 14 amino acids. The CDR3 reads CASSRSARWEKLFF. The CDR3 bases are TGTGCCAGCAGCCGGAGTGCCCGGTGGGAAAAACTGTTTTTT.

In regard to this clone: Its ends do not fully match the called genes, so a read error is possible. The V call is TRBV10-1, the J call TRBJ2-1, with D tentatively TRBD1 (6 bases). The CDR3 totals 11 residues. CDR1 is WNHNN and CDR2 is SYGVQD in the germline V gene (reference sequence). In DNA, the CDR3 is TGTATACAGGGCAGGGCCCATGAGCAGTTCTTC. Amino acids: CIQGRAHEQFF.

The DNA for the CDR3 is TGTGCCAGCAGACCTTACTCTAGCACAGATACGCAGTATTTT. Translation: CASRPYSSTDTQYF. J is TRBJ2-3 and V is TRBV2; the D is unclear. Trimming took 6 bases from V and 0 from J, leaving 10 bases between them. Germline V gene sequence: CDR1 SNHLY, CDR2 FYNNEI. The length of the CDR3 is 14 residues.

The rearrangement joins TRBV21-1 to TRBJ2-7; the table calls TRBD1, which could not be checked here. TRBV21-1 has pseudogene status. There are 16 residues in the CDR3. This chain's CDR3 is CASSKVLTVVPYEQYF. In DNA, the CDR3 is TGTGCCAGCAGCAAAGTACTGACAGTGGTACCCTACGAGCAGTACTTC.

This sequence joins TRBV28 and TRBJ2-1, with D maybe TRBD2 (5 bases). The CDR3 is 12 residues long. CDR1 and CDR2 (germline): MDHEN, SYDVKM. The germline V and J ends were trimmed by 5 bases and 12 bases, with 14 bases remaining between them. The CDR3 DNA sequence: TGTGCCAGCAGTATTCCCGGGAAAGGGCAGTTCTTC. Its translation is CASSIPGKGQFF.

The gene calls are TRBV29-1 and TRBJ1-4; D possibly corresponds to TRBD1 (5 bases). The CDR3 consists of 12 residues. V dropped 7 bases and J dropped 8 bases, with 14 bases sitting between them. Germline CDR1 reads SQVTM; CDR2 reads ANQGSEA. The CDR3 DNA is TGCAGCGCAGGGAGGCAAGGCGAAAAACTGTTTTTT. Encoded protein: CSAGRQGEKLFF.

V is TRBV7-2 and J is TRBJ2-2; no clear D. CDR3 length equals 13 residues. Trimming pared 4 bases from V and 5 bases from J, leaving 8 bases between. Germline V gene sequence: CDR1 SGHTA, CDR2 FQGNSA. The CDR3 region is CASSSKKTGELFF. The CDR3, as DNA: TGTGCCAGCAGCTCTAAGAAGACCGGGGAGCTGTTTTTT.

The rearrangement links TRBV7-6 to TRBJ2-5; TRBD1 might be the D (6 bases). Trimming left V 5 bases short and J 2 bases short, with 12 bases between. The CDR3 runs to 14 residues. CDR1 and CDR2 from the germline V gene are SGHVS and FNYEAQ. The CDR3 DNA reads as TGTGCCAGCAGCCCAGGGACAAATCAAGAGACCCAGTACTTC. This sequence encodes CASSPGTNQETQYF.